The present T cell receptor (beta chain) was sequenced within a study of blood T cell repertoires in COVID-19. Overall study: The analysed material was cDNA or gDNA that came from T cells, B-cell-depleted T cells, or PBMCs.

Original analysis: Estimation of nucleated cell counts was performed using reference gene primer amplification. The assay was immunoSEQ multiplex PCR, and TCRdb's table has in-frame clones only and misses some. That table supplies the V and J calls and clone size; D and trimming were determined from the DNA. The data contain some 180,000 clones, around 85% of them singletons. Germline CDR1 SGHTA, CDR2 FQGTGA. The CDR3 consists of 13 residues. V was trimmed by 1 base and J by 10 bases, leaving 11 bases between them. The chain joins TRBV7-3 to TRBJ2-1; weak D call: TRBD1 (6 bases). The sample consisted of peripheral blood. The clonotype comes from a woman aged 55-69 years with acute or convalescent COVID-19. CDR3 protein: CASSLNQGNEQFF. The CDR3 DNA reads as TGTGCCAGCAGCTTAAATCAGGGGAACGAGCAGTTCTTC.